Listed below are T cell receptor beta chains from one sample, sequenced in a study. One entry per CDR3 protein results from TCRdb running MiXCR on the RT-PCR reads. The sample records about 680,000 distinct CDR3 sequences, 14% being singletons. The specimen was memory CD4+ T cells from blood. These receptors all stem from a female donor in good health, serving as a healthy control. The CDR3 runs from the conserved cysteine through the conserved F or W. The D gene is left open where the match is weak. The size field is filled for only some rows; it gives once, few, many or a size class.

TRBD1	many	TRBJ2-7	16	TRBV3-1	TGTGCCAGCAGCCAAGTACAGGCAGGGGGCAGGGGCGAGCAGTACTTC	CASSQVQAGGRGEQYF
NA	NA	TRBJ2-1	15	TRBV20-1	TGCAGTGCACGCTGGGGCGGGGCCTCCTACAATGAGCAGTTCTTC	CSARWGGASYNEQFF
TRBD1	NA	TRBJ2-7	14	TRBV18	TGTGCCAGCTCACCATGGACAGGGAACGACGAGCAGTACTTC	CASSPWTGNDEQYF
NA	NA	TRBJ2-2	15	TRBV12-3/TRBV12-4	NA	CASILGSGNTGELFF
NA	NA	TRBJ1-2	15	TRBV18	TGTGCCAGCTCACCTACTGCAGAAAGTAACTATGGCTACACCTTC	CASSPTAESNYGYTF
TRBD2	many	TRBJ2-1	15	TRBV18	TGTGCCAGCTCACCACCGGCTCGGGGGGGCAATGAGCAGTTCTTC	CASSPPARGGNEQFF
TRBD1	many	TRBJ2-5	15	TRBV24-1	TGTGCCACCAGTGATACGGGACAGGGCAAAGAGACCCAGTACTTC	CATSDTGQGKETQYF
NA	many	TRBJ2-2	15	TRBV5-1	TGCGCCAGCAGCCCTCGTGGGGGAAACACCGGGGAGCTGTTTTTT	CASSPRGGNTGELFF
TRBD2	few	TRBJ2-3	15	TRBV7-2	TGTGCCAGCAGCTTAATAGCGGGAGTTACAGATACGCAGTATTTT	CASSLIAGVTDTQYF
TRBD1	few	TRBJ2-7	17	TRBV13	TGTGCCAGCAGCCCGAAATGGACAGGATTAACCTCCTACGAGCAGTACTTC	CASSPKWTGLTSYEQYF
NA	many	TRBJ1-1	15	TRBV12-3/TRBV12-4	TGTGCCAGCAGTCCAACGGGGGGCTTGAACACTGAAGCTTTCTTT	CASSPTGGLNTEAFF
NA	NA	TRBJ1-2	15	TRBV3-2	TGTGCCAGCAGTCACCGGGTCCACACTAACTATGGCTACACCTTC	CASSHRVHTNYGYTF
TRBD1	few	TRBJ2-3	15	TRBV7-7	TGTGCCAGCAGCTTGGGGGACAGGGGAGGTGATACGCAGTATTTT	CASSLGDRGGDTQYF
NA	NA	TRBJ1-2	14	TRBV28	TGTGCCAGCAGTGGTTCAGCGGGGCAGGATGGCTACACCTTC	CASSGSAGQDGYTF
NA	NA	TRBJ1-2	18	TRBV7-2	TGTGCCAGCAGCTTAAGTTATAGAGGGGGGCCCACTAACTATGGCTACACCTTC	CASSLSYRGGPTNYGYTF
NA	NA	TRBJ1-4	13	TRBV3-1	TGTGCCAGCAGCCAAGATCCTCGTGAAAAACTGTTTTTT	CASSQDPREKLFF
TRBD1	NA	TRBJ2-2	14	TRBV20-1	TGCAGTGCCACCGGGACAGGGTACACCGGGGAGCTGTTTTTT	CSATGTGYTGELFF
NA	many	TRBJ1-2	10	TRBV29-1	TGCAGCGTTGATACTGATGGCTACACCTTC	CSVDTDGYTF
NA	NA	TRBJ2-4	15	TRBV7-2	TGTGCCAGCAGCTTCCCTCACGGGAGCGAGGACATTCAGTACTTC	CASSFPHGSEDIQYF
TRBD1	NA	TRBJ2-5	15	TRBV18	TGTGCCAGCTCACCGTCCCGGGACAGGGAAGAGACCCAGTACTTC	CASSPSRDREETQYF
TRBD1	NA	TRBJ1-1	12	TRBV20-1	TGCAGTGCTATGGGACAGTTCACTGAAGCTTTCTTT	CSAMGQFTEAFF
NA	many	TRBJ2-5	13	TRBV18	TGCGCCAGCAGCCAAGATCGGCAAGAGACCCAGTACTTC	CASSQDRQETQYF
TRBD2	NA	TRBJ2-3	17	TRBV6-2/TRBV6-3	TGTGCCAGCAGTTTCCGATCGAGCGGGAGCCGCACAGATACGCAGTATTTT	CASSFRSSGSRTDTQYF
NA	few	TRBJ2-3	16	TRBV11-2	TGTGCCAGCAGCTGGAGGGGGCAGGGCCTCGCAGATACGCAGTATTTT	CASSWRGQGLADTQYF
NA	few	TRBJ2-7	14	TRBV28	TGTGCCAGCAGTCCGGGCCCCACCCCCTACGAGCAGTACTTC	CASSPGPTPYEQYF
TRBD2	few	TRBJ2-5	16	TRBV4-3	TGCGCCAGCAGCCAAGAGTATCTAGCGGGGACAGAGACCCAGTACTTC	CASSQEYLAGTETQYF
NA	NA	TRBJ1-2	14	TRBV27	TGTGCCAGCAGCCACCTCGGGGGGGAGGGAGGCTACACCTTC	CASSHLGGEGGYTF
NA	many	TRBJ2-1	16	TRBV12-3/TRBV12-4	TGTGCCAGCAGTTTATACACGGGAGATGCCTACAATGAGCAGTTCTTC	CASSLYTGDAYNEQFF
NA	NA	TRBJ2-7	16	TRBV5-6	TGTGCCAGCAGCTTGGCCGGCCGAGGGTACGCCTACGAGCAGTACTTC	CASSLAGRGYAYEQYF
NA	many	TRBJ2-7	10	TRBV20-1	TGCAGTGCTAGATGGGACGAGCAGTACTTC	CSARWDEQYF
TRBD2	few	TRBJ2-1	16	TRBV6-5	TGTGCCAGCTATTCATGGGGGGGGAGCTCCTACAATGAGCAGTTCTTC	CASYSWGGSSYNEQFF
TRBD2	few	TRBJ2-3	17	TRBV7-9	TGTGCCAGCAGCCCAGGATTAGCGGGAGGCCAGCCAGATACGCAGTATTTT	CASSPGLAGGQPDTQYF
TRBD2	few	TRBJ2-7	13	TRBV20-1	TGCAGTGCCCAGGGACTAGCGGACTACGAGCAGTACTTC	CSAQGLADYEQYF
NA	many	TRBJ2-2	14	TRBV20-1	TGCAGTGCTACCCGGGGGCCGAACACCGGGGAGCTGTTTTTT	CSATRGPNTGELFF
TRBD2	NA	TRBJ2-2	15	TRBV20-1	TGCAGTGCTGAGAGAGCGGGAGTGCAATCCGGGGAGCTGTTTTTT	CSAERAGVQSGELFF
NA	few	TRBJ1-5	12	TRBV5-3	TGTGCCAGAAGCCGGGGGGGTCAGCCCCAGCATTTT	CARSRGGQPQHF
NA	NA	TRBJ2-2	13	TRBV9	TGTGCCAGCACCCGACCGGGCACCGGGGAGCTGTTTTTT	CASTRPGTGELFF
NA	NA	TRBJ2-7	13	TRBV2	TGTGCCAGCCGACGTAGCCGACCCTACGAGCAGTACTTC	CASRRSRPYEQYF
TRBD1	few	TRBJ2-1	16	TRBV18	TGTGCCAGCTCACGCGGACCCGGGACAGGGTTTAATGAGCAGTTCTTC	CASSRGPGTGFNEQFF
NA	many	TRBJ2-2	13	TRBV7-3	TGTGCCAGCAGCTCGGACTCGGCCGGGGAGCTGTTTTTT	CASSSDSAGELFF
NA	NA	TRBJ2-6	14	TRBV20-1	TGCAGTGCTAGGGCCAGCTCTGGGGCCAACGTCCTGACTTTC	CSARASSGANVLTF
NA	few	TRBJ2-3	13	TRBV7-9	TGTGCCAGCAGCTTGCTGACAGCAGATACGCAGTATTTT	CASSLLTADTQYF
TRBD2	NA	TRBJ2-3	12	TRBV30	TGTGCCTGGAGTATAGCGGGAAATACGCAGTATTTT	CAWSIAGNTQYF
NA	many	TRBJ1-4	12	TRBV20-1	TGCAGTGCCACCCGGCCGGGTTTCGGACTGTTTTTT	CSATRPGFGLFF
TRBD2	few	TRBJ2-7	15	TRBV27	TGTGCCAGCAGTCTAACTAGCGGGAGTATATTGGTGCAGTACTTC	CASSLTSGSILVQYF
NA	NA	TRBJ2-1	15	TRBV27	TGTGCCAGCTCCGACTATTCCGGGACTCACAATGAGCAGTTCTTC	CASSDYSGTHNEQFF
NA	few	TRBJ1-4	14	TRBV6-5	TGTGCCAGCAGTCCAGAGTTTGCTAATGAAAAACTGTTTTTT	CASSPEFANEKLFF
NA	NA	TRBJ1-2	12	TRBV20-1	TGCAGTGCTTATTCCAGAGGCTATGGCTACACCTTC	CSAYSRGYGYTF
NA	NA	TRBJ2-5	13	TRBV11-3	TGTGCCAGCAGCTTACCGACCGTGGTGGCCCAGTACTTC	CASSLPTVVAQYF
TRBD1	few	TRBJ2-5	15	TRBV12-5	TGTGCTAGTGGTTTGGTAAACAGGGGGCAAAAGACCCAGTACTTC	CASGLVNRGQKTQYF
NA	NA	TRBJ2-5	15	TRBV7-7	TGTGCCAGCAGCTTAGTAGTGGGGGCGGGGGAGACCCAGTACTTC	CASSLVVGAGETQYF
TRBD1	few	TRBJ2-3	15	TRBV10-2	TGCGCCAGCATAGAGGGGGCGCCTAGCACAGATACGCAGTATTTT	CASIEGAPSTDTQYF
NA	many	TRBJ1-6	15	TRBV4-3	TGCGCCAGCAGCCAAGACCAGGCAGCGAATTCACCCCTCCACTTT	CASSQDQAANSPLHF